This entry describes one TCR beta chain. V was cut by 2 bases and J by 10 bases, with 12 bases left in between. CDR1 and CDR2 from the germline V gene are MNHEY and SVGAGI. The CDR3 extends over 13 amino acids. The data are from a study of T cells after yellow fever vaccination. MiXCR, run by TCRdb on the 5' RACE reads, gives a single entry per CDR3 protein. The data show 310,000 or so distinct CDR3 sequences, less than 4.5% seen once. The TCR comes from a man younger than 30 who received the YFV17D yellow fever vaccine. V gene TRBV6-5 combines with J gene TRBJ2-1; D possibly corresponds to TRBD2 (5 bases). The specimen was PBMCs, collected on the day of the yellow fever booster vaccination. The CDR3, as DNA: TGTGCCAGCAGTTACGGTGGTAGCGAAGAGCAGTTCTTC. It translates to CASSYGGSEEQFF.